This TCR beta chain emerged from a study of blood T cell repertoires in COVID-19. The V gene's germline CDR1 is SGHNT and CDR2 YYREEE (reference sequence). The CDR3 extends over 15 amino acids. The germline V and J ends were trimmed by 4 bases and 1 base, with 14 bases remaining between them. Assay: immunoSEQ multiplex PCR; the TCRdb copy retains only in-frame clones and omits some. The table has around 230,000 clones, around 86% seen once; the top ten hold around a tenth. This sequence joins TRBV5-4 and TRBJ1-1, with a possible D match to TRBD1 (5 bases). The sequencing sample was made of peripheral blood. The source of this sequence is a man aged 45-65 years with COVID-19, enrolled during active disease. As DNA, the CDR3 is TGTGCCAGCAGCCCGAACTTGGGGGGGAACACTGAAGCTTTCTTT. Its translation is CASSPNLGGNTEAFF.